A single sample is the source of the 7 T cell receptor beta chains below, sequenced in a study of beta chain features in type 1 diabetes. The study reverse transcribed the entire isolated RNA, so it sequenced expressed TCRB transcripts. The method was immunoSEQ multiplex PCR; TCRdb's version includes in-frame clones alone and lacks a portion of them. The sample yields hundreds of thousands of clones, roughly 15% seen once. The source material was naive CD4+ T cells from blood. The receptors shown here come from a man aged 18 to 30 in good health.

The chain carries TRBV18 and TRBJ2-7; D is uncertain. Trimming stripped 3 bases from V and 6 bases from J, with 15 bases between. Germline values: CDR1 KGHSH, CDR2 LQKENI. The CDR3 is made up of 14 amino acids. CDR3 loop: CASSPIASSGEQYF. In DNA, the CDR3 is TGTGCCAGCTCACCTATAGCTTCGTCCGGCGAGCAGTACTTC.

This clone appeared a few times. The chain links TRBV7-2 to TRBJ2-5; D perhaps matches TRBD2 (6 bases). Germline assignment: CDR1 SGHTA and CDR2 FQGNSA. V was pared by 5 bases and J by 2 bases, with 12 bases between. This CDR3 is built from 14 residues. CDR3 sequence reads: CASSIMGLQETQYF. The CDR3 region has the DNA TGTGCCAGCAGCATCATGGGACTGCAAGAGACCCAGTACTTC.

The chain uses TRBV11-2 and TRBJ2-1, with D uncertain. The CDR3 length is 11 residues. The germline CDR1 and CDR2 sequences are SGHAT and FQNNGV. V gave up 1 base and J gave up 8 bases, with 3 bases separating them. DNA of the CDR3: TGTGCCAGCAGCTTAGTCTATGAGCAGTTCTTC. Protein sequence: CASSLVYEQFF.

In this sample, this clone turned up a few times. CDR3 region: CAWSEVHEQYF. The DNA of the CDR3 is TGTGCCTGGAGTGAAGTACACGAGCAGTACTTC. V is TRBV30 and J is TRBJ2-7; D not certain. The CDR3 has 11 amino acids. The V end lost 1 base, the J end lost 5 bases, and 6 bases lay between the germline ends. Germline V gene data show CDR1 as GTSNPN and CDR2 as SVGIG (reference sequence).

The chain recombines TRBV7-3 with TRBJ1-3; D uncertain. The CDR3 runs to 15 residues. V lost 1 base and J 0 bases, leaving 7 bases between the germline ends. The germline gives CDR1 SGHTA, CDR2 FQGTGA. The CDR3 DNA is TGTGCCAGCAGCTTAAACGCAGGCTCTGGAAACACCATATATTTT. Translating gives CASSLNAGSGNTIYF.

The chain is built from TRBV10-3 and TRBJ2-1, with D maybe TRBD1 (5 bases). CDR1 is ENHRY, CDR2 SYGVKD, per germline. V was trimmed by 9 bases and J by 3 bases, leaving 12 bases between them. CDR3 length: 13 amino acids. CDR3 protein: CAISRAVYNEQFF. CDR3 sequence (DNA): TGTGCCATAAGCAGGGCGGTCTACAATGAGCAGTTCTTC.

V and J are TRBV10-3 and TRBJ2-1; D remains ambiguous. Germline V gives CDR1 ENHRY, CDR2 SYGVKD. The V gene lost 3 bases and the J gene lost 8 bases, with 14 bases spanning the gap. The CDR3 is 14 residues long. This CDR3 is CAISDRGSRDEQFF. In DNA, the CDR3 is TGTGCCATCAGTGACCGCGGTAGTCGGGATGAGCAGTTCTTC.